The source of this T cell receptor beta chain is a study of blood T cell repertoires in COVID-19. Study background: Samples came from the United States, Italy and Spain, spanning acute and convalescent COVID-19. Sample material is recorded as cDNA or gDNA derived from T cells, B-cell-depleted T cells, or PBMCs.

V was pared by 3 bases and J by 4 bases, with 15 bases between. Germline assignment: CDR1 SNHLY and CDR2 FYNNEI. CDR3 length: 15 amino acids. Study processing details: Estimates of nucleated cell counts were drawn from the amplification of reference gene primers. Repertoires were generated with immunoSEQ multiplex PCR, while TCRdb's copy carries only in-frame clones and drops some. V and J calls and clone size are copied from that table; D and trimming were computed from the DNA. This sample has some 250,000 clones, with 88% found just once. The V and J genes are TRBV2 and TRBJ1-2; the D gene is possibly TRBD1 (5 bases). The TCR sequence derives from a woman aged 40 to 49 who had recovered from COVID-19. The sample was peripheral blood. The DNA for the CDR3 is TGTGCCAGCAGTGAGGTGGGGCCGGGGGGCTATGGCTACACCTTC. It specifies CASSEVGPGGYGYTF.